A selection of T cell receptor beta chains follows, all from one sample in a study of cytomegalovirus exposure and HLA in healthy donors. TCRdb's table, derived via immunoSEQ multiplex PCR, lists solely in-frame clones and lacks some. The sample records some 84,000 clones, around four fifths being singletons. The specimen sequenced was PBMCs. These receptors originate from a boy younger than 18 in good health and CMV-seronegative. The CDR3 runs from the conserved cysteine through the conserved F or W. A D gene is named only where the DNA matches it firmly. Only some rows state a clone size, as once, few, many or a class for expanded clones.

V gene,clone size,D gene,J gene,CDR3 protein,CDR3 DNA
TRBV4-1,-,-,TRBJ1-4,CASSPMGGEGEKLFF,TGCGCCAGCAGCCCGATGGGGGGTGAAGGGGAAAAACTGTTTTTT
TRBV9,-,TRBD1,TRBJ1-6,CASSARTGDNSPLHF,TGTGCCAGCAGCGCTCGGACAGGGGATAATTCACCCCTCCACTTT
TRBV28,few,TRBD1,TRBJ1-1,CASSPTGETEAFF,TGTGCCAGCAGTCCGACAGGGGAAACTGAAGCTTTCTTT
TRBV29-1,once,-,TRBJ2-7,CSVEGTPSSYEQYF,TGCAGCGTTGAAGGGACACCAAGCTCCTACGAGCAGTACTTC
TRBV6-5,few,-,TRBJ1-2,CASSPLSSYGYTF,TGTGCCAGCAGTCCGCTATCAAGTTATGGCTACACCTTC
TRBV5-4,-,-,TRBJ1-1,CASSLGGEAFF,TGTGCCAGCAGCTTGGGAGGTGAAGCTTTCTTT
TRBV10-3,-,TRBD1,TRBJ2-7,CAISDLGQSSYEQYF,TGTGCCATCAGTGATCTGGGACAGAGCTCCTACGAGCAGTACTTC
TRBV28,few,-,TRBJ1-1,CASTRGNTEAFF,TGTGCCAGCACCAGGGGAAACACTGAAGCTTTCTTT
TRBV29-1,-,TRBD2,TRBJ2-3,CSVEDRVAGGTDTQYF,TGCAGCGTTGAAGATCGGGTAGCGGGGGGCACAGATACGCAGTATTTT
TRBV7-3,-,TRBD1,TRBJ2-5,CASSPGQGEETQYF,TGTGCCAGCAGCCCGGGACAGGGGGAGGAGACCCAGTACTTC
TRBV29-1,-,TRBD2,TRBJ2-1,CSVEGPLAGWNEQFF,TGCAGCGTTGAAGGGCCGCTAGCGGGATGGAATGAGCAGTTCTTC
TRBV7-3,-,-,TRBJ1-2,CASSSQQGDYGYTF,TGTGCCAGCAGCTCACAACAGGGTGACTATGGCTACACCTTC
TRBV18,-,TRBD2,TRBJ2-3,CASSAGLADVGQYF,TGTGCCAGCTCAGCGGGACTAGCAGATGTAGGGCAGTATTTT
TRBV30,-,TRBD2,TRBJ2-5,CAWSVGGGTETQYF,TGTGCCTGGAGCGTCGGGGGGGGGACAGAGACCCAGTACTTC
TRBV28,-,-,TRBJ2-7,CASGGAYEQYF,TGTGCCAGCGGGGGCGCCTACGAGCAGTACTTC
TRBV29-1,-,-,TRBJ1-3,CSDRGRNSGNTIYF,TGCAGCGATAGGGGCAGGAACTCTGGAAACACCATATATTTT
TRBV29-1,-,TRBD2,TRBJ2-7,CSVAGLAGIYEQYF,TGCAGCGTAGCCGGACTAGCGGGGATCTACGAGCAGTACTTC
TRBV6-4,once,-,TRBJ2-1,CASSDRSYNEQFF,TGTGCCAGCAGTGACCGTTCCTACAATGAGCAGTTCTTC
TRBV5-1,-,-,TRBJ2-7,CASQQKTGFYEQYF,TGCGCCAGCCAGCAGAAAACAGGGTTCTACGAGCAGTACTTC
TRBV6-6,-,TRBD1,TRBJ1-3,CASRRDSNSGNTIYF,TGTGCCAGCAGAAGGGACAGCAACTCTGGAAACACCATATATTTT
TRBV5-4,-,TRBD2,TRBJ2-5,CASSLGGGETQYF,TGTGCCAGCAGCTTGGGGGGGGGAGAGACCCAGTACTTC
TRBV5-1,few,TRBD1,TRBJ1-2,CASSPGQGVEGYTF,TGCGCCAGCAGCCCGGGACAGGGCGTGGAGGGCTACACCTTC
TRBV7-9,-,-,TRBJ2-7,CASSPGSYEQYF,TGTGCCAGCAGCCCAGGGTCATACGAGCAGTACTTC
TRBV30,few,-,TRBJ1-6,CAWSSSSYNSPLHF,TGTGCCTGGAGTTCTAGCTCCTATAATTCACCCCTCCACTTT
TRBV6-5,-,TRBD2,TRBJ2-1,CASRFSGRTNEQFF,TGTGCCAGCAGGTTTAGCGGGAGAACTAATGAGCAGTTCTTC
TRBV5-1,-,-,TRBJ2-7,CASSLPPRNEQYF,TGCGCCAGCAGCTTACCCCCTAGAAACGAGCAGTACTTC
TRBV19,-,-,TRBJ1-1,CASSYNAGTEAFF,TGTGCCAGTAGCTATAACGCGGGGACTGAAGCTTTCTTT
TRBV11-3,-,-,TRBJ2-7,CASSDPGLGQYF,TGTGCCAGCAGCGACCCGGGGTTGGGGCAGTACTTC
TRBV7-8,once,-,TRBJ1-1,CASAKRTVNTEAFF,TGTGCCAGCGCGAAGCGGACGGTTAACACTGAAGCTTTCTTT
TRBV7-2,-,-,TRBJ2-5,CASSLRQVQETQYF,TGTGCCAGCAGCCTTAGACAGGTCCAAGAGACCCAGTACTTC
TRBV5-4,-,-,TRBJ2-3,CASSYYTDTQYF,TGTGCCAGCAGCTACTACACAGATACGCAGTATTTT
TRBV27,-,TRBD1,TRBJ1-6,CASTWTGANSPLHF,TGTGCCAGCACCTGGACAGGGGCCAATTCACCCCTCCACTTT
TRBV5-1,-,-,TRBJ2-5,CASSLAREKETQYF,TGCGCCAGCAGCTTGGCAAGGGAGAAAGAGACCCAGTACTTC